Sequencing of this TCR beta chain was carried out in a study of metastatic and nonmetastatic thyroid tumors. Study in general: Repertoire data that came from the blood and tumor or nodule tissue of malignant and benign thyroid patients were compared.

Broader study findings: In blood and tumor, TCR beta diversity was reportedly significantly higher in malignant thyroid tumors than in benign nodules.

Patients underwent thyroid surgery, and none had received any treatment before it. In this sample, this clone turned up many times. What it recognizes is unknown. Original processing notes: Construction of a distant-metastasis classifier for papillary thyroid cancer relied on CDR3 differences across clinicopathological groups. Through MiXCR, TCRdb re-clonotyped the PCR reads. V and J calls and clone size were set by TCRdb, not the authors. The table records about 33,000 clones, 15% to 20% of them present only once. Input material: blood. The source is a female donor with papillary thyroid cancer or a benign thyroid nodule (not recorded which). Some clones in this sample may be carry-over from other donors' samples.

The CDR3 protein is CASSEGLAGKYEQYF. Here the CDR3 DNA reads TGTGCCAGCAGCGAGGGACTAGCGGGGAAGTACGAGCAGTACTTC. The gene calls are TRBV5-4 and TRBJ2-7, with 13 nucleotides matching TRBD2. After removal of 4 bases from V and 4 bases from J, the junction contained 5 bases not matched to a gene. CDR1 and CDR2 from the germline V gene are SGHNT and YYREEE (reference sequence). The CDR3 is made up of 15 amino acids.